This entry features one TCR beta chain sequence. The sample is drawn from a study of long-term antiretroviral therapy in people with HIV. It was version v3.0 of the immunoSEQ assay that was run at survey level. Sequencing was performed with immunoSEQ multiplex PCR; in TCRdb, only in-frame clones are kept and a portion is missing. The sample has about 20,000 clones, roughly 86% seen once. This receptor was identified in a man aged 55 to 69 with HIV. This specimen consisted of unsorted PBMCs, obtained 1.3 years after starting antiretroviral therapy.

Here the CDR3 reads CASSLVSGGSQETQYF. Written as DNA, the CDR3 is TGCGCCAGCAGCTTGGTGTCGGGGGGGAGCCAAGAGACCCAGTACTTC. The chain carries TRBV5-1 and TRBJ2-5; the match to TRBD2 covers 8 bases. J lost 1 base, V lost 0 bases, and 5 bases had no gene match. CDR3 size: 16 residues. In germline, CDR1 is SGHRS, CDR2 YFSETQ.